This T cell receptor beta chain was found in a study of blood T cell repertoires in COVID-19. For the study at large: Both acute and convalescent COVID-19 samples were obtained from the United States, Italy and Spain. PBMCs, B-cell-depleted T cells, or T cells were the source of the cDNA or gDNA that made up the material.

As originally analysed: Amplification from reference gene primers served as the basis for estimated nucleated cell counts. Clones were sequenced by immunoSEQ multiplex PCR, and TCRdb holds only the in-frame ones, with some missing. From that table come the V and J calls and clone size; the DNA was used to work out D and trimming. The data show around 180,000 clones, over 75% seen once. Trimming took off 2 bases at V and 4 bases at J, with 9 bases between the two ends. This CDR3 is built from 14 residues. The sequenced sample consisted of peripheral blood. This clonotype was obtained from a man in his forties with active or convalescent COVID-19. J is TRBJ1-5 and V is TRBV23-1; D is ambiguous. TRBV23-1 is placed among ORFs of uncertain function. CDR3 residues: CASSQGPGNQPQHF. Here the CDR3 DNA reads TGCGCCAGCAGTCAAGGGCCGGGGAATCAGCCCCAGCATTTT.